The TCR beta chain under discussion was sequenced for a study of PD-L1 blockade in urothelial cancer. Unmatched junction bases numbered 19, after V lost 5 bases and J lost 3 bases. CDR3 length: 19 residues. CDR1 is SGHTA, CDR2 FQGNSA, per germline. The repertoire was sequenced with immunoSEQ multiplex PCR; TCRdb's copy has only in-frame clones and lacks some. This sample has about 30,000 clones, with around 87% found just once. This receptor was taken from a man aged 45-65 years with urothelial cancer. This chain connects TRBV7-2 to TRBJ2-7, with 10 bases fitting TRBD1. The sequences come from PBMCs, collected around atezolizumab (anti-PD-L1) treatment. The CDR3 nucleotides are TGTGCCAGCAGCCCCTGGACAGGGGGGGTGGGACTAGGCCTCTACGAGCAGTACTTC. Protein product: CASSPWTGGVGLGLYEQYF.